These 17 T cell receptor beta chains were sequenced from one sample in a study of OX40 agonist ivuxolimab in advanced cancers. Method: immunoSEQ multiplex PCR; TCRdb's copy keeps in-frame clones and lacks some. The data contain 80,000 to 100,000 clones, roughly 91% of them singletons. This sample comprised CD4+ or CD8+ T cells sorted from blood, obtained in a trial of the OX40 agonist ivuxolimab. All receptors derive from an adult with an advanced solid tumor such as melanoma, head and neck, liver or kidney cancer.

This clone was detected once. The V call is TRBV6-1, the J call TRBJ1-4; D remains ambiguous. This CDR3 spans 15 amino acids. V was cut by 0 bases and J by 8 bases, with 13 bases left in between. The germline gives CDR1 MNHNS, CDR2 SASEGT. CDR3 nucleotides: TGTGCCAGCAGTGAAGCTAGAGGGTATGAAGAAAAACTGTTTTTT. Encoded protein: CASSEARGYEEKLFF.

The chain is built from TRBV15 and TRBJ2-5; TRBD2 is a possible D gene (5 bases). There are 15 residues in the CDR3. Per germline, CDR1 LNHNV and CDR2 YYDKDF (reference sequence). Trimming removed 5 bases from V and 2 bases from J, with 15 bases in between. The CDR3 region has the DNA TGTGCCACCAGCCAAAGGAGCGGCGGGCAAGAGACCCAGTACTTC. Translated: CATSQRSGGQETQYF. Full variable domain (outside the CDR3, taken from reference TRBV15 and TRBJ2-5): DAMVIQNPRYQVTQFGKPVTLSCSQTLNHNVMYWYQQKSSQAPKLLFHYYDKDFNNEADTPDNFQSRRPNTSFCFLDIRSPGLGDTAMYLCATSQRSGGQETQYFGPGTRLLVL.

The rearrangement joins TRBV9 to TRBJ1-1; 7 bases map to TRBD1. This CDR3 region has 14 residues. Germline V gene data show CDR1 as SGDLS and CDR2 as YYNGEE. V shed 4 bases and J 4 bases; nucleotides not matched to a gene: 7. The CDR3 region is CASSLTQGITEAFF. In DNA form, the CDR3 reads TGTGCCAGCAGCCTTACACAGGGGATCACTGAAGCTTTCTTT.

The gene calls are TRBV11-3 and TRBJ2-3; 11 bases are shared with TRBD2. Looked up from germline, CDR1 is SGHNT and CDR2 is YENEEA. The CDR3 has 17 residues. V was pared by 5 bases and J by 5 bases, with 12 bases of the junction left unmatched. CDR3 region: CASSTRGSGGAGDTQYF. CDR3 coding DNA: TGTGCCAGCAGCACCCGTGGTAGCGGGGGGGCCGGAGATACGCAGTATTTT.

The CDR3 DNA reads as TGTGCCAGCAGCTTTGGCCTTTACAATGAGCAGTTCTTC. It is translated as CASSFGLYNEQFF. The chain links TRBV5-8 to TRBJ2-1, with no clear D. This CDR3 region has 13 residues. V was shortened by 2 bases and J by 4 bases, with 7 bases between the two germline ends. Germline loops: CDR1 SGHTS, CDR2 YDEGEE.

This sequence joins TRBV11-3 and TRBJ1-1, with D maybe TRBD1 (5 bases). The V gene lost 1 base and the J gene lost 6 bases, with 9 bases spanning the gap. Germline V gene sequence: CDR1 SGHNT, CDR2 YENEEA. The CDR3 spans 13 residues. The CDR3 DNA sequence: TGTGCCAGCAGCTTAGTTTCGGGGGCTGAAGCTTTCTTT. Its translation is CASSLVSGAEAFF.

The J gene is TRBJ2-1, the V gene TRBV11-3, with TRBD2 matching over 8 bases. CDR1 SGHNT and CDR2 YENEEA come from the germline V gene. This CDR3 spans 20 amino acids. The trim removed 4 bases at V and 4 bases at J, leaving 21 bases unmatched. For the CDR3, the DNA is TGTGCCAGCAGCTCGGCCCCCCGCCGAGGATCAGCGGGGGCATACAATGAGCAGTTCTTC. This sequence encodes CASSSAPRRGSAGAYNEQFF.

The genes are TRBV5-1 and TRBJ1-5, with D possibly matching TRBD1 (5 bases). This CDR3 region has 14 residues. Germline V gene sequence: CDR1 SGHRS, CDR2 YFSETQ. Trimming removed 4 bases from V and 4 bases from J, with 12 bases in between. The CDR3 sequence is CASSPDGGNQPQHF. DNA for the CDR3: TGCGCCAGCAGCCCGGACGGGGGTAATCAGCCCCAGCATTTT.

The rearrangement links TRBV7-6 to TRBJ2-7; D is undetermined. The CDR3 spans 15 residues. V lost 3 bases, J lost 7 bases, and 19 bases lay in between. CDR1 SGHVS and CDR2 FNYEAQ come from the germline V gene. The CDR3 spells CASSFRAGWVWEQYF. Written as DNA, the CDR3 is TGTGCCAGCAGCTTTCGGGCAGGCTGGGTGTGGGAGCAGTACTTC.

The rearrangement links TRBV11-3 to TRBJ2-2, with D possibly TRBD1 on 6 matching bases. Deletions cut 3 bases from V and 3 bases from J, with 11 bases between. CDR3 length: 15 amino acids. The germline gives CDR1 SGHNT, CDR2 YENEEA. The CDR3: CASSFSGHHTGELFF. The CDR3 coding sequence is TGTGCCAGCAGCTTTTCGGGACACCACACCGGGGAGCTGTTTTTT.

V usage is TRBV14 and J usage is TRBJ1-2; D not certain. V lost 2 bases and J 3 bases, leaving 10 bases between the germline ends. The CDR3 totals 14 residues. Germline V CDR1 and CDR2: SGHDN, FVKESK. In nucleotides, the CDR3 is TGTGCCAGCAGCCAAAGTACGGGATACTATGGCTACACCTTC. This sequence encodes CASSQSTGYYGYTF.

The chain is built from TRBV5-1 and TRBJ2-1; D remains ambiguous. V was shortened by 0 bases and J by 6 bases, with 10 bases between the two germline ends. The germline gives CDR1 SGHRS, CDR2 YFSETQ. The CDR3 is made up of 14 amino acids. The CDR3 coding sequence is TGCGCCAGCAGCTTGGACGTCTCTTCCAATGAGCAGTTCTTC. Translation gives CASSLDVSSNEQFF.

This chain joins TRBV6-1 and TRBJ1-2, with D hard to call. Between the trimmed V and J ends, which lost 5 bases and 8 bases, there was a span of 15 bases. This CDR3 comprises 13 residues. Germline lookup yields CDR1 MNHNS and CDR2 SASEGT. CDR3 protein: CASSSVWGEGYTF. The CDR3 nucleotides are TGTGCCAGCAGTTCGGTTTGGGGTGAGGGCTACACCTTC.

This chain links TRBV18 with TRBJ1-3; the D gene is possibly TRBD1 (5 bases). Per germline, CDR1 KGHSH and CDR2 LQKENI. The CDR3 extends over 15 amino acids. V gave up 6 bases and J gave up 2 bases, with 14 bases separating them. CDR3 sequence reads: CASSPGLSAGNTIYF. Here the CDR3 DNA reads TGTGCCAGCTCCCCGGGGCTCTCCGCTGGAAACACCATATATTTT.

V usage is TRBV10-2 and J usage is TRBJ1-5; TRBD1 might be the D (6 bases). The V and J ends lost 5 bases and 0 bases respectively, with 14 bases between them. Germline assignment: CDR1 WSHSY and CDR2 SAAADI. CDR3 size: 16 residues. In DNA form, the CDR3 reads TGCGCCAGCAGTCCAAGGGGGGGGTATAGCAATCAGCCCCAGCATTTT. Its protein is CASSPRGGYSNQPQHF.

V usage is TRBV30 and J usage is TRBJ2-2; the D gene is possibly TRBD1 (5 bases). The CDR3 is 15 residues long. Germline V gene lookup returns CDR1 GTSNPN and CDR2 SVGIG (reference sequence). Deletions cut 4 bases from V and 0 bases from J, with 12 bases between. CDR3 sequence reads: CAWKGRQPNTGELFF. The CDR3 region has the DNA TGTGCCTGGAAAGGTCGACAGCCGAACACCGGGGAGCTGTTTTTT.

V and J are TRBV6-5 and TRBJ2-7, with a tentative D call TRBD2 (5 bases). Germline V gives CDR1 MNHEY, CDR2 SVGAGI. The CDR3 runs 12 residues. V lost 10 bases and J 2 bases, leaving 12 bases between the germline ends. CDR3 DNA: TGTGCCACAGGAGGAAATACCTACGAGCAGTACTTC. Amino acid sequence: CATGGNTYEQYF.